There are a few counts of the clone carrying this TCR beta chain. Its antigen is unknown. The sample is drawn from a study of response to subunit inactivated influenza vaccine. Whole-study results and caveats: Authors proposed each seasonal influenza vaccination draws in few new T cells.

TCRdb itself ran the RT-PCR reads through MiXCR, one entry per CDR3 protein. Among about half a million distinct CDR3 sequences listed, roughly 11% were seen once. CDR1 SGDLS and CDR2 YYNGEE come from the germline V gene. V was clipped by 4 bases and J by 8 bases, with 12 bases between them. CDR3 size: 12 residues. The starting material was PBMCs from blood, obtained roughly 6 weeks after vaccination. The receptor comes from a man aged 50 to 60 who received an inactivated influenza vaccine. J is TRBJ1-1 and V is TRBV9; D unresolved. The CDR3 coding sequence is TGTGCCAGCAGCCCCGTTGGTTCCGAAGCTTTCTTT. It translates to CASSPVGSEAFF.